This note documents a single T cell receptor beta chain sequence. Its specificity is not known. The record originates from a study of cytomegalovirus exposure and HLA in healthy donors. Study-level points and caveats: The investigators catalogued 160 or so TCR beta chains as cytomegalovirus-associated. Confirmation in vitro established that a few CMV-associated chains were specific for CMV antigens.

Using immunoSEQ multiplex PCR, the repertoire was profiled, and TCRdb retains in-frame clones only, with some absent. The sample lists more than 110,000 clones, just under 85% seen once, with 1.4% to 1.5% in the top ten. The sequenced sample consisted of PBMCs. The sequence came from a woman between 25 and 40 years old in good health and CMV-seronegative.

This chain's CDR3 is CASSERGLTPNYGYTF. CDR3 DNA: TGTGCCAGCAGTGAACGGGGTCTCACCCCAAATTATGGCTACACCTTC. The chain couples TRBV2 to TRBJ1-2, with unresolved D. V shed 2 bases and J shed 5 bases, with 18 bases lying between them. The CDR3 totals 16 residues. Germline values: CDR1 SNHLY, CDR2 FYNNEI.